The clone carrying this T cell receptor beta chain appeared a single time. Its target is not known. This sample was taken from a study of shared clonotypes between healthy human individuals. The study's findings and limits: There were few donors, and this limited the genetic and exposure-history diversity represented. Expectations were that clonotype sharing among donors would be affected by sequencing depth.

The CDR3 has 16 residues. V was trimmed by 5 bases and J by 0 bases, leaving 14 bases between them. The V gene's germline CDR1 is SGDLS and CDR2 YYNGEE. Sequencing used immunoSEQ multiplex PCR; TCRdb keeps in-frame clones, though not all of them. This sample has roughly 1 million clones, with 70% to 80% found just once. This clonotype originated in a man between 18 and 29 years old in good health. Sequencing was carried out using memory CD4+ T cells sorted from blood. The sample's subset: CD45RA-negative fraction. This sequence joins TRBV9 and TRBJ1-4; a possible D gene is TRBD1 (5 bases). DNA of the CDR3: TGTGCCAGCAGTGCCCTAGGGGCAGCAACTAATGAAAAACTGTTTTTT. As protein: CASSALGAATNEKLFF. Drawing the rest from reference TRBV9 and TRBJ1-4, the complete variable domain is DSGVTQTPKHLITATGQRVTLRCSPRSGDLSVYWYQQSLDQGLQFLIQYYNGEERAKGNILERFSAQQFPDLHSELNLSSLELGDSALYFCASSALGAATNEKLFFGSGTQLSVL.